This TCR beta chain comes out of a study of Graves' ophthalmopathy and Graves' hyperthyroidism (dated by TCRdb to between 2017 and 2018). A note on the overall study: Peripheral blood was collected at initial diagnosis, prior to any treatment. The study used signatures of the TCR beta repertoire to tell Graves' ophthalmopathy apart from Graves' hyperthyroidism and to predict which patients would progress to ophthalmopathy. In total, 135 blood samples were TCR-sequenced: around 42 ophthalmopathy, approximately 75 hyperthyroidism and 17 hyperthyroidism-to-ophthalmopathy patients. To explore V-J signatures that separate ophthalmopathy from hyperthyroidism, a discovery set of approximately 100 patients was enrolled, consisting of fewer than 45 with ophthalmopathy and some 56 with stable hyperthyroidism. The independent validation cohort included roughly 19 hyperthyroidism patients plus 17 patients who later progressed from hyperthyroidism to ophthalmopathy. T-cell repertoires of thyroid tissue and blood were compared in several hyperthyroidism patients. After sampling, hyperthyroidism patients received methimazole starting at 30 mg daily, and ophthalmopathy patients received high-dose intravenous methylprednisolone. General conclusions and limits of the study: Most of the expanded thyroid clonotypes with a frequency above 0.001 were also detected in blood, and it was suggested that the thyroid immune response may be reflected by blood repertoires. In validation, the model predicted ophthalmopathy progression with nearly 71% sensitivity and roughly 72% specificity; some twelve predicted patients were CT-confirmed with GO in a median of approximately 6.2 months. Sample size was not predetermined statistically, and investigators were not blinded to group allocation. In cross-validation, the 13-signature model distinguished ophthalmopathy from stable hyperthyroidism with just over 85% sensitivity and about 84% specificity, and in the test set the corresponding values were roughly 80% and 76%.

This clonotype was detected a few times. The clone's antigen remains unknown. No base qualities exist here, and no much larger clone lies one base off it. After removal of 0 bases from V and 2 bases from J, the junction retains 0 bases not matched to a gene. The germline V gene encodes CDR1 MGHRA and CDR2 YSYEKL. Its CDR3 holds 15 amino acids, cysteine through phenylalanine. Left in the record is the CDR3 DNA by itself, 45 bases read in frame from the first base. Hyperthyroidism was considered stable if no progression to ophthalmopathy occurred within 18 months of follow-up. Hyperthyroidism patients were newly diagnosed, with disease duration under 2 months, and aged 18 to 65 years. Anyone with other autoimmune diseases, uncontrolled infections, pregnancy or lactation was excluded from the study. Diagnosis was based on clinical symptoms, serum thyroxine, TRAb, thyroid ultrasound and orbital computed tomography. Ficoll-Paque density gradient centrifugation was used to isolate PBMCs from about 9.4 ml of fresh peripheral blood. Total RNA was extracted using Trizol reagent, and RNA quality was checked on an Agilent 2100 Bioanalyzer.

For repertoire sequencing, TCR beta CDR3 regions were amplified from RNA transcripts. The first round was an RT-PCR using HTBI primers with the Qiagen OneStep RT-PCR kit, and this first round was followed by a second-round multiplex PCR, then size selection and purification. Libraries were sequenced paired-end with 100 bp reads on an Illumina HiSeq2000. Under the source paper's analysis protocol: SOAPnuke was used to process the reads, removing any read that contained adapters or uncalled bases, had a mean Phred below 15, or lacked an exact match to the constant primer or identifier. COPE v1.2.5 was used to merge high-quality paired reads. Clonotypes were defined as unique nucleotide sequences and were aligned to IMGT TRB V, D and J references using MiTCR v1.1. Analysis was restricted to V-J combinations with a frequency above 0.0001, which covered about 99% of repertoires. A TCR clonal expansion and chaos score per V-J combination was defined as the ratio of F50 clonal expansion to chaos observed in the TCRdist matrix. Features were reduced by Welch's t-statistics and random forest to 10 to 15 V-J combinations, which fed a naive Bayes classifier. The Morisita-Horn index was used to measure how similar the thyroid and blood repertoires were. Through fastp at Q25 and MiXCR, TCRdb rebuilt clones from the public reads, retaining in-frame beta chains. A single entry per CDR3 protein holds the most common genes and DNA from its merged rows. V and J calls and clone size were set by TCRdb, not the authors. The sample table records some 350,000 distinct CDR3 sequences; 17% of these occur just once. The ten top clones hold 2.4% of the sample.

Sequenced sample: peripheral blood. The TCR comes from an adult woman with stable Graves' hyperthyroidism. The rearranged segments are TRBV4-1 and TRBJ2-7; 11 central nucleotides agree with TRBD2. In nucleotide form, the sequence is TGCGCCAGCAGCCAAGAGACTAGCGGGGCCTACGAGCAGTACTTC. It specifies CASSQETSGAYEQYF.